This T cell receptor (beta chain) was documented in a study of vaccination and CD4 T cells after COVID-19. Study as a whole: Stimulation used overlapping spike peptides from SARS-CoV-2, HCoV-NL63, HCoV-OC43 and HCoV-229E.

Comments on this clonotype: Its antigen is unidentified.

Treatment noted: roughly ten-day PBMC culture with coronavirus spike peptide pools or control peptides (ViraFEST assay). An Oncomine TCR Beta short-read assay was used to sequence the DNA from cultured CD4+ T cells. Genomic DNA was extracted from cultured CD4+ T cells. TCRdb called the PCR reads again in MiXCR, with one record for every CDR3 protein. The data hold 8,500 to 14,000 distinct CDR3 sequences, with approximately 50% observed a single time. The CDR3 length is 13 residues. The V end was cut by 4 bases, the J end by 5 bases, with 11 bases between. CDR1 is MNHEY and CDR2 is SVGAGI in the germline V gene.

The TCR originated in a human donor who had recovered from COVID-19. The chain employs TRBV6-5 and TRBJ1-1; D not certain. The sample taken for sequencing was CD4+ T cells from blood, cultured in vitro. CDR3 sequence: CASSFGFATEAFF. CDR3 nucleotides: TGTGCCAGCAGTTTTGGTTTCGCTACTGAAGCTTTCTTT.